The rows below give T cell receptor beta chains drawn from one sample of a study of CD8 T cells in ankylosing spondylitis. Each CDR3 protein is one row after TCRdb ran MiXCR on the 5' RACE reads. There are under 250,000 distinct CDR3 sequences in the sample; 32% occur only once, and roughly 4% lies in the top ten. The sequenced material came from blood, either unsorted or a sorted T cell fraction (not recorded which). The origin of the receptors is a male donor with ankylosing spondylitis or in good health (not recorded which). CDR3s include the opening cysteine and the closing phenylalanine or tryptophan.

TRBV20-1	17	TRBJ2-6	CSASGRMTVSGANVLTF
TRBV7-8	14	TRBJ2-5	CASSIRPDLWTQYF
TRBV20-1	14	TRBJ2-7	CSATGLARFYEQYF
TRBV20-1	14	TRBJ2-7	CSAREGSGNPEQYF
TRBV9	16	TRBJ2-6	CASSAGQASGANVLTF
TRBV5-5	12	TRBJ2-2	CASSSYTGELFF
TRBV3-1	14	TRBJ2-1	CASSQDGLANEQFF
TRBV5-1	13	TRBJ1-1	CASSLGQITEAFF
TRBV5-1	13	TRBJ2-5	CASSPGVEETQYF
TRBV10-3	16	TRBJ2-3	CASSESTSGGSDTQYF
TRBV5-1	13	TRBJ2-3	CASSSGAPDTQYF
TRBV4-1	15	TRBJ1-5	CASSQDGWWNQPQHF
TRBV29-1	13	TRBJ2-1	CSDLLGEGDEQFF
TRBV29-1	13	TRBJ1-3	CSVLGQPGNTIYF
TRBV20-1	12	TRBJ1-4	CSASSGNEKLFF
TRBV4-2	18	TRBJ2-3	CASSPGAIQGLVKDTQYF
TRBV12-3/TRBV12-4	14	TRBJ2-2	CASSLYAEGGELFF
TRBV11-2	15	TRBJ2-1	CASSPLAGAVNEQFF
TRBV27	14	TRBJ2-1	CASSSRDRADEQFF
TRBV5-6	13	TRBJ2-1	CASSPGQGTEQFF
TRBV27	17	TRBJ2-3	CASSPGLAESSTDTQYF
TRBV29-1	14	TRBJ2-2	CSGRTSRNTGELFF
TRBV5-1	15	TRBJ2-2	CASSTQGLHTGELFF
TRBV11-2	15	TRBJ1-5	CASSPSPGKNQPQHF
TRBV20-1	13	TRBJ2-5	CSENAGTQETQYF
TRBV5-6	16	TRBJ2-5	CASSPRSGAYQETQYF
TRBV20-1	18	TRBJ2-7	CSARDPLAGGPLVYEQYF
TRBV10-3	13	TRBJ2-2	CAISEDRTGELFF
TRBV6-2/TRBV6-3	15	TRBJ2-5	CASSLGTAGQETQYF
TRBV4-1	17	TRBJ1-4	CASSQDRGQATNEKLFF
TRBV12-3/TRBV12-4	13	TRBJ1-1	CASEGGWTGEAFF
TRBV6-1	15	TRBJ2-7	CASSQGASQTYEQYF
TRBV20-1	12	TRBJ1-1	CSATNRGTEAFF
TRBV11-2	13	TRBJ1-4	CASSYQGGEKLFF
TRBV12-3/TRBV12-4	12	TRBJ1-2	CASRQGANGYTF
TRBV12-3/TRBV12-4	15	TRBJ1-5	CASSLGGPGNQPQHF
TRBV19	13	TRBJ2-3	CASSSRRTDTQYF
TRBV7-9	13	TRBJ2-1	CASSSPAWPGQFF
TRBV29-1	11	TRBJ1-2	CSGGGDYGYTF
TRBV20-1	11	TRBJ2-7	CSAGQAYEQYF
TRBV29-1	12	TRBJ2-7	CSVATGGNEQYF
TRBV18	14	TRBJ2-3	CASSPRTERDTQYF